Each of the 25 T cell receptor beta chains below was sequenced from the same sample in a study of T-cell reconstitution after alpha-beta-depleted transplantation in children. During its preparation, the TCRbeta library received unique molecular identifiers. One entry per CDR3 protein, called by TCRdb with MiXCR from the PCR reads. The sample has around 440,000 distinct CDR3 sequences, over 9.5% seen once. The material sequenced was PBMCs, taken before TCRalphabeta/CD19-depleted stem cell transplant. These receptors all stem from a child younger than 10 with inherited bone marrow failure, due to receive a stem cell transplant.

This chain links TRBV7-2 with TRBJ2-7; TRBD1 aligns across 8 bases. There are 16 residues in the CDR3. Unmatched junction bases numbered 7, after V lost 1 base and J lost 2 bases. The germline V gene encodes CDR1 SGHTA and CDR2 FQGNSA. CDR3 sequence reads: CASSLVAARGPYEQYF. In DNA form, the CDR3 reads TGTGCCAGCAGCTTAGTAGCCGCCAGGGGGCCCTACGAGCAGTACTTC.

This chain links TRBV10-3 with TRBJ2-7; 8 bases line up with TRBD2. Germline CDR1 is ENHRY and CDR2 is SYGVKD. This CDR3 is 17 amino acids long. Unmatched junction bases numbered 12, after V lost 2 bases and J lost 3 bases. The CDR3 DNA reads TGTGCCATCAGTGAGCCTATGAAGCGGGAGCGTTACTACGAGCAGTACTTC. Translation: CAISEPMKRERYYEQYF.

In its sample, this clonotype was seen many times. CDR3 DNA: TGTGCCAGCAGGCCCGGGACAGGGGATTCACCCCTCCACTTT. Protein product: CASRPGTGDSPLHF. The chain combines TRBV28 with TRBJ1-6, with 10 bases identical to TRBD1. The length of the CDR3 is 14 residues. Germline V lookup: CDR1 MDHEN, CDR2 SYDVKM. J lost 8 bases, V lost 6 bases, and 4 bases had no gene match. Combining the CDR3 with reference TRBV28 and TRBJ1-6 gives the whole variable domain DVKVTQSSRYLVKRTGEKVFLECVQDMDHENMFWYRQDPGLGLRLIYFSYDVKMKEKGDIPEGYSVSREKKERFSLILESASTNQTSMYLCASRPGTGDSPLHFGNGTRLTVT.

This clonotype was counted many times. The chain joins TRBV4-3 to TRBJ2-1, with D possibly TRBD2 on 7 matching bases. The germline V gene encodes CDR1 LGHNA and CDR2 YSLEER. Trimming pared 1 base from V and 9 bases from J, leaving 13 bases between. This CDR3 is built from 14 residues. Here the CDR3 DNA reads TGCGCCAGCAGCCAAGTAGGGGGGGATCGTGAGCAGTTCTTC. Amino acids: CASSQVGGDREQFF.

V is TRBV4-3 and J is TRBJ2-4, with D perhaps matching TRBD2 (6 bases). V was trimmed by 2 bases and J by 5 bases, leaving 22 bases between them. The CDR3 extends over 18 amino acids. Germline CDR1 LGHNA, CDR2 YSLEER. In DNA form, the CDR3 reads TGCGCCAGCAGCCAAATCCTGGCTAGCGCAAGGGAGGAAAACATTCAGTACTTC. Translating gives CASSQILASAREENIQYF.

This clonotype was seen repeatedly, ten times or more. CDR3 amino acids: CSAQGGLINEQFF. The CDR3 DNA is TGCAGTGCCCAGGGGGGACTAATCAATGAGCAGTTCTTC. The chain has TRBV20-1 and TRBJ2-1; TRBD1 or TRBD2 may be the D gene (7 bases each). With 6 bases removed from V and 6 bases from J, the gap between germline ends came to 15 bases. The CDR3 totals 13 residues. CDR1 is DFQATT, CDR2 SNEGSKA, per germline (reference sequence).

This clonotype was detected ten times or more. This chain connects TRBV27 to TRBJ2-7; 9 nucleotides agree with TRBD1. V was pared by 3 bases and J by 6 bases, with 9 bases of the junction left unmatched. The CDR3 is made up of 15 amino acids. In germline, CDR1 is MNHEY, CDR2 SMNVEV (reference sequence). CDR3 region: CASSFQQGAQGEQYF. CDR3 bases: TGTGCCAGCAGTTTCCAACAGGGGGCTCAGGGCGAGCAGTACTTC.

In this sample, this clonotype turned up many times. The rearrangement uses TRBV7-2 and TRBJ2-3; 8 positions agree with TRBD1. CDR3 length: 15 amino acids. From germline, CDR1 is SGHTA and CDR2 FQGNSA. V shed 8 bases and J 0 bases; nucleotides not matched to a gene: 7. CDR3 sequence: CASDTGGFSTDTQYF. The CDR3 DNA reads TGTGCCAGCGATACAGGGGGTTTTAGCACAGATACGCAGTATTTT.

As concerns this clonotype: A much larger clone lies a single base off, so this may be a read error. The CDR3 ends on some other residue instead of the conserved phenylalanine or tryptophan, so this is likely a read error. The chain recombines TRBV15 with TRBJ2-7, with D possibly being TRBD2 (7 bases). In germline, CDR1 is LNHNV, CDR2 YYDKDF (reference sequence). This CDR3 region has 16 residues. V lost 1 base and J 4 bases, leaving 17 bases between the germline ends. The CDR3 region has the DNA TGTGCCACCAGCAGAGGTGGGGGGCGGGAGCGGTACGAGCAGTACTCC. Its translation is CATSRGGGRERYEQYS.

V gene TRBV4-1 combines with J gene TRBJ1-5; perhaps TRBD1 as D (5 bases). CDR1 and CDR2 (germline): MGHRA, YSYEKL. The CDR3 has 16 amino acids. V gave up 0 bases and J gave up 10 bases, with 19 bases separating them. The CDR3 DNA sequence: TGCGCCAGCAGCCAAGATCCCAGGGCCCCGCGAACTCCCCAGCATTTT. This codes for CASSQDPRAPRTPQHF.

The table lists this clonotype with many counts. The genes are TRBV7-8 and TRBJ1-5; D call uncertain. CDR1 and CDR2 from the germline V gene are SGHVS and FQNEAQ. V was clipped by 2 bases and J by 5 bases, with 7 bases between them. The CDR3 has 13 amino acids. The CDR3 region is CASSLFWDQPQHF. CDR3 sequence (DNA): TGTGCCAGCAGCTTATTTTGGGATCAGCCCCAGCATTTT.

Details on this clonotype: One base away lies a much larger clone, so this may be a sequencing read error. No conserved phenylalanine or tryptophan is present at the end of the CDR3, so a read error is the likely explanation. The chain couples TRBV28 to TRBJ1-2; possible D gene TRBD1, 6 bases. The germline V gene encodes CDR1 MDHEN and CDR2 SYDVKM. CDR3 length: 12 amino acids. Deletions cut 4 bases from V and 7 bases from J, with 10 bases between. The CDR3: CASSSGALGYTI. DNA of the CDR3: TGTGCCAGCAGTTCGGGGGCGCTTGGCTACACCATC.

This clonotype was picked up many times. DNA for the CDR3: TGTGCCAGCAGCTTAGCATATCCAGGACAGGGTTTTGCTGAAGCTTTCTTT. Translating gives CASSLAYPGQGFAEAFF. V is TRBV7-2 and J is TRBJ1-1, with TRBD1 matching over 8 bases. CDR1 is SGHTA, CDR2 FQGNSA, per germline. This CDR3 contains 17 residues. V was pared by 0 bases and J by 6 bases, with 12 bases of the junction left unmatched.

Here the CDR3 reads CSARTTYSRLALDQETQYF. CDR3 DNA: TGCAGTGCTAGGACCACCTATTCACGACTAGCGCTGGACCAAGAGACCCAGTACTTC. The chain has TRBV20-1 and TRBJ2-5; the match to TRBD2 covers 8 bases. Trimming at V came to 3 bases and at J to 0 bases, leaving 18 bases not matched to a gene. The germline gives CDR1 DFQATT, CDR2 SNEGSKA (reference sequence). This CDR3 has 19 residues.

This clonotype came up many times. The V and J genes are TRBV29-1 and TRBJ1-1; possibly TRBD1 for D (5 bases). The germline CDR1 and CDR2 sequences are SQVTM and ANQGSEA. This CDR3 spans 13 amino acids. V was cut by 6 bases and J by 11 bases, with 22 bases left in between. The CDR3 DNA sequence: TGCAGCGTGGAGGCGGGGGGAGTCGATACGGCTTTCTTT. Encoded protein: CSVEAGGVDTAFF.

The chain joins TRBV7-2 to TRBJ2-5; TRBD2 might be the D (6 bases). The CDR3 length is 16 residues. In germline, CDR1 is SGHTA, CDR2 FQGNSA. Deletions cut 1 base from V and 5 bases from J, with 17 bases between. CDR3 protein: CASSLVGGKLHETQYF. CDR3 in DNA: TGTGCCAGCAGCTTAGTGGGCGGGAAATTGCATGAGACCCAGTACTTC.

This clonotype was counted a few times. DNA for the CDR3: TGTGCCACCAGTGATTTACGCCAGGGAGCCAATGAGCAGTTCTTC. This encodes CATSDLRQGANEQFF. V is TRBV24-1 and J is TRBJ2-1; perhaps D is TRBD1 or TRBD2 (5 bases each). The CDR3 runs 15 residues. Trimming stripped 1 base from V and 6 bases from J, with 12 bases between. CDR1 and CDR2 (germline): KGHDR, SFDVKD.

A note on this clonotype: A much more abundant neighbour one base away suggests this may be a read error. This rearrangement joins TRBV2 to TRBJ1-1; maybe TRBD1 (5 bases). CDR3 length: 13 residues. Trimming took off 5 bases at V and 3 bases at J, with 10 bases between the two ends. Germline V gene lookup returns CDR1 SNHLY and CDR2 FYNNEI. CDR3 DNA sequence: TGTGCCAGCAGTTCCGGGACCGACACTGAAGCTTTCTTT. It codes for CASSSGTDTEAFF. Drawing the rest from reference TRBV2 and TRBJ1-1, the complete variable domain is EPEVTQTPSHQVTQMGQEVILRCVPISNHLYFYWYRQILGQKVEFLVSFYNNEISEKSEIFDDQFSVERPDGSNFTLKIRSTKLEDSAMYFCASSSGTDTEAFFGQGTRLTVV.

The DNA of the CDR3 is TGCGCCAGCAGCCAAGGCCCAACGGCCAATGAGCAGTTCTTC. Translated: CASSQGPTANEQFF. The J gene is TRBJ2-1, the V gene TRBV4-3; D ambiguous. CDR1 is LGHNA and CDR2 is YSLEER in the germline V gene. Trimming cost V 1 base and J 6 bases, with 10 bases left between them. CDR3 size: 14 residues.

This clonotype was seen at least ten times. The chain uses TRBV29-1 and TRBJ2-7; D tentatively reads TRBD1 or TRBD2 (5 bases each). Germline CDR1 SQVTM, CDR2 ANQGSEA. The CDR3 extends over 11 amino acids. V lost 5 bases, J lost 2 bases, and 7 bases lay in between. CDR3 amino acids: CSVLGAYEQYF. As DNA, the CDR3 is TGCAGCGTTTTGGGGGCCTACGAGCAGTACTTC.

This clonotype appeared a single time. One base away lies a much larger clone, so this may be a sequencing read error. The rearrangement joins TRBV5-5 to TRBJ2-1; D not resolved. The CDR3 has 11 residues. V was shortened by 3 bases and J by 16 bases, with 14 bases between the two germline ends. The V gene's germline CDR1 is SGHKS and CDR2 YYEKEE (reference sequence). As DNA, the CDR3 is TGTGCCAGCAGCTGGGGTGTGCAGGCTTTCTTC. Its translation is CASSWGVQAFF.

This clonotype has ten or more counts. J is TRBJ1-1 and V is TRBV29-1; D gene unclear. The ends were cut back, 5 bases at V and 2 bases at J, with 9 bases in the middle. CDR3 size: 12 residues. Germline CDR1 and CDR2: SQVTM and ANQGSEA. In nucleotides, the CDR3 is TGCAGCGTTTCAATCTCCAACACTGAAGCTTTCTTT. As protein: CSVSISNTEAFF.

This clonotype appeared many times. The chain joins TRBV20-1 to TRBJ2-2; no firm D call. V lost 0 bases and J 1 base, leaving 9 bases between the germline ends. The length of the CDR3 is 15 residues. Germline assignment: CDR1 DFQATT and CDR2 SNEGSKA (reference sequence). The CDR3 bases are TGCAGTGCTAGAGATCACGACAAGAACACCGGGGAGCTGTTTTTT. Protein product: CSARDHDKNTGELFF.

This clonotype appeared many times. The rearrangement uses TRBV6-2 or TRBV6-3 and TRBJ2-1, with 8 positions matching TRBD2. Germline-derived CDR1 and CDR2 are MNHEY and SVGEGT. CDR3 size: 15 residues. J gave up 11 bases and V 0 bases, and 9 bases lay outside the gene matches. The CDR3 bases are TGTGCCAGCAGTTACTCGGTGGGGACTAGAAGTAAGCAGTTCTTC. Its protein is CASSYSVGTRSKQFF.

This clonotype was picked up many times. CDR3 region: CASSRRGEQYF. The CDR3 DNA is TGTGCCAGCAGTAGAAGGGGCGAGCAGTACTTC. V is TRBV12-3 or TRBV12-4 and J is TRBJ2-7, with a tentative D call TRBD1 (5 bases). CDR3 length: 11 residues. V was shortened by 5 bases and J by 6 bases, with 8 bases between the two germline ends.